A selection of T cell receptor beta chains follows, all from one sample in a study of T-cell reconstitution after alpha-beta-depleted transplantation in children. A single record per CDR3 protein comes from TCRdb applying MiXCR to the PCR reads. The table lists 490,000 or so distinct CDR3 sequences, over 9.5% of them singletons. Material: PBMCs, obtained before TCRalphabeta/CD19-depleted stem cell transplant. All receptors derive from a child aged 2 to 10 with inherited bone marrow failure, due to receive a stem cell transplant. The CDR3 runs from the conserved cysteine through the conserved F or W. A D gene is named only where the DNA matches it firmly. Size is stated for part of the rows, as once, few or many counts, or as a class when the clone is expanded.

abundance | j_gene | v_gene | d_gene | CDR3aa | CDR3nt
few | TRBJ2-1 | TRBV6-4 | TRBD2 | CASSRDRSGTSGRSSYNEQFF | TGTGCCAGCAGTCGGGACAGGTCCGGGACTAGCGGGAGAAGCTCCTACAATGAGCAGTTCTTC
many | TRBJ2-2 | TRBV5-1 | . | CASRGDSLANTGELFF | TGCGCCAGCCGTGGGGACTCTCTCGCGAACACCGGGGAGCTGTTTTTT
many | TRBJ2-2 | TRBV9 | TRBD2 | CASSTSGTSAGELFF | TGTGCCAGCAGCACCAGCGGGACTTCCGCCGGGGAGCTGTTTTTT
. | TRBJ2-2 | TRBV30 | TRBD1 | CAWTWTGGYGELFF | TGTGCCTGGACCTGGACAGGGGGCTACGGGGAGCTGTTTTTT
few | TRBJ2-2 | TRBV3-1 | . | CASSQAQPSLSGELFF | TGTGCCAGCAGCCAAGCTCAACCGTCTCTGTCCGGGGAGCTGTTTTTT
many | TRBJ1-2 | TRBV3-1 | . | CASSRGHAGESGYTF | TGTGCCAGCAGCCGCGGACACGCCGGGGAATCTGGCTACACCTTC
many | TRBJ2-2 | TRBV5-1 | TRBD2 | CASSLAAGAGELFF | TGCGCCAGCAGCTTGGCCGCGGGAGCCGGGGAGCTGTTTTTT
many | TRBJ2-5 | TRBV29-1 | . | CSVEKYRAAGETQYF | TGCAGCGTTGAAAAGTACAGGGCGGCGGGGGAGACCCAGTACTTC
many | TRBJ2-2 | TRBV10-2 | . | CASLGVAKRSTGELFF | TGCGCCAGCCTAGGGGTAGCAAAAAGGTCCACCGGGGAGCTGTTTTTT
. | TRBJ2-5 | TRBV6-5 | TRBD2 | CASSYSATQAGVGETQYF | TGTGCCAGCAGTTACTCTGCGACCCAAGCGGGAGTTGGAGAGACCCAGTACTTC
many | TRBJ2-2 | TRBV11-2 | TRBD1 | CASSGQGSGTGELFF | TGTGCCAGCAGCGGACAGGGGAGCGGAACCGGGGAGCTGTTTTTT
many | TRBJ2-5 | TRBV4-3 | TRBD1 | CASSRGTGTRETQYF | TGCGCCAGCAGCCGAGGGACAGGGACAAGGGAGACCCAGTACTTC
many | TRBJ1-1 | TRBV20-1 | . | CSARDRLKEAFF | TGCAGTGCTAGAGATCGGTTGAAGGAAGCTTTCTTT
few | TRBJ2-7 | TRBV14 | . | CASSPRGVGPFEQYF | TGTGCCAGCAGCCCGAGGGGGGTCGGACCCTTCGAGCAGTACTTC
many | TRBJ2-7 | TRBV12-3/TRBV12-4 | . | CASSFFSHEQYF | TGTGCCAGCAGTTTTTTCTCCCACGAGCAGTACTTC
. | TRBJ1-2 | TRBV5-5 | . | CASSFSGAGQESGYTF | TGTGCCAGCAGTTTCTCGGGGGCAGGGCAGGAGTCTGGCTACACCTTC
few | TRBJ1-1 | TRBV7-9 | . | CASSLEDRVNTEAFF | TGTGCCAGCAGCTTAGAGGACAGAGTGAACACTGAAGCTTTCTTT
. | TRBJ1-2 | TRBV3-1 | . | CASSQGSRGGDGYTF | TGTGCCAGCAGCCAAGGATCAAGGGGGGGAGATGGCTACACCTTC
many | TRBJ2-7 | TRBV7-9 | . | CASSLVGLAYEQYF | TGTGCCAGCAGCTTAGTCGGGCTAGCCTACGAGCAGTACTTC
many | TRBJ2-3 | TRBV11-1 | TRBD2 | CASSLIIKTSGGTDTQYF | TGTGCCAGCAGCTTAATTATTAAGACTAGCGGGGGCACAGATACGCAGTATTTT
few | TRBJ2-1 | TRBV10-2 | TRBD2 | CASSDWASGRPNEQFF | TGCGCCAGCAGTGATTGGGCTAGCGGGAGGCCCAATGAGCAGTTCTTC
many | TRBJ1-3 | TRBV28 | TRBD1 | CASSPHRGSGNTIYF | TGTGCCAGCAGCCCCCACAGGGGCAGCGGAAACACCATATATTTT
few | TRBJ1-2 | TRBV4-1 | TRBD1 | CASSQVGDRVGYGYTF | TGCGCCAGCAGCCAAGTTGGGGACAGGGTTGGTTATGGCTACACCTTC
many | TRBJ2-7 | TRBV12-3/TRBV12-4 | TRBD2 | CASSLGDGGGGYEQYF | TGTGCCAGCAGCCTAGGGGACGGAGGCGGGGGCTACGAGCAGTACTTC